The 5 T cell receptor beta chains given below trace back to one sample, sequenced in a study of brain T cells in children with intractable seizures. The assay was immunoSEQ multiplex PCR, and TCRdb's table has in-frame clones only and misses some. This sample carries about 76,000 clones, more than 85% of them seen once, and the ten largest clones take roughly 1.4%. The input for sequencing was peripheral blood, taken at surgery. The receptors come from a boy less than two years old with tuberous sclerosis and intractable seizures.

This sequence joins TRBV29-1 and TRBJ1-1; D is possibly TRBD1 (5 bases). CDR1 and CDR2 (germline): SQVTM, ANQGSEA. This CDR3 contains 14 residues. V lost 6 bases and J 5 bases, leaving 19 bases between the germline ends. The CDR3 spells CSVGTGRGETEAFF. CDR3 sequence (DNA): TGCAGCGTCGGGACCGGTCGGGGTGAGACTGAAGCTTTCTTT. The full variable domain, its missing parts supplied by reference TRBV29-1 and TRBJ1-1, is SAVISQKPSRDICQRGTSLTIQCQVDSQVTMMFWYRQQPGQSLTLIATANQGSEATYESGFVIDKFPISRPNLTFSTLTVSNMSPEDSSIYLCSVGTGRGETEAFFGQGTRLTVV.

The chain recombines TRBV5-1 with TRBJ1-2; D is unclear. Germline lookup yields CDR1 SGHRS and CDR2 YFSETQ. This CDR3 contains 15 residues. Trimming removed 0 bases at V and 0 bases at J, with 9 bases between. The CDR3 here is CASSLGAGANYGYTF. The CDR3 nucleotides are TGCGCCAGCAGCTTGGGGGCAGGAGCTAACTATGGCTACACCTTC.

The chain employs TRBV14 and TRBJ2-3; D not resolved. Germline assignment: CDR1 SGHDN and CDR2 FVKESK. Trimming cost V 1 base and J 2 bases, with 13 bases left between them. This CDR3 comprises 16 residues. For the CDR3, the DNA is TGTGCCAGCAGCCAAGGCTGGTTCGCCTCCACAGATACGCAGTATTTT. It is translated as CASSQGWFASTDTQYF.

The chain carries TRBV5-6 and TRBJ2-1; D may be TRBD2 (6 bases). Germline assignment: CDR1 SGHDT and CDR2 YYEEEE. The CDR3 is 15 amino acids. The germline V and J ends were trimmed by 2 bases and 7 bases, with 16 bases remaining between them. The CDR3 DNA sequence: TGTGCCAGCAGCTTTTCTCTCTGGGCGGGAAATGAGCAGTTCTTC. Its protein is CASSFSLWAGNEQFF.

The chain recombines TRBV6-5 with TRBJ1-2; D perhaps matches TRBD1 (5 bases). Germline assignment: CDR1 MNHEY and CDR2 SVGAGI. This CDR3 comprises 13 residues. Trimming cost V 7 bases and J 3 bases, with 12 bases left between them. The CDR3 sequence: CASTVRDYYGYTF. The CDR3 region has the DNA TGTGCCAGCACTGTCCGGGACTACTATGGCTACACCTTC.